This T cell receptor beta chain was found in a study of PD-1 blockade in classical Hodgkin lymphoma. Overall study results and limits: Patients who responded completely had about the same baseline diversity as newly diagnosed patients. Compared with baseline, CD4+ but not CD8+ TCR diversity had risen significantly by C4D1.

Brentuximab vedotin exposure varied among the patients, all of whom had relapsed after autologous stem cell transplantation. CDR1 is SGHRS and CDR2 is YFSETQ in the germline V gene. The CDR3 is made up of 15 amino acids. Trimming removed 4 bases from V and 0 bases from J, with 11 bases in between. Regarding this clone: The antigen is not known.

The method was immunoSEQ multiplex PCR; TCRdb's version includes in-frame clones alone and lacks a portion of them. This repertoire shows just over 50,000 clones, around 75% found once; its top ten account for approximately 15%. The V call is TRBV5-1, the J call TRBJ2-1, with D perhaps matching TRBD2 (6 bases). The source is a human donor with classical Hodgkin lymphoma. The sample consisted of peripheral blood mononuclear cells (PBMCs), taken before the second cycle of nivolumab. The CDR3 here is CASSAETSSYNEQFF. Written as DNA, the CDR3 is TGCGCCAGCAGCGCGGAGACTAGCTCCTACAATGAGCAGTTCTTC.